This T cell receptor beta chain stems from a study of response to subunit inactivated influenza vaccine. Findings and limits, study-wide: Every seasonal influenza vaccination brings in few new T cells, the authors suggested.

This clonotype was detected only a few times. Antigen: not known. TCRdb called the RT-PCR reads again in MiXCR, with one record for every CDR3 protein. The profile shows about 650,000 distinct CDR3 sequences, around 16% of them singletons. Sequenced material: PBMCs from blood, taken 11 to 12 days after vaccination. This clonotype was sampled from a man in his fifties who received an inactivated influenza vaccine.

The CDR3 is CASSSRTAPDEKLFF. For the CDR3, the DNA is TGTGCCAGCAGCTCGAGGACCGCTCCAGACGAAAAACTGTTTTTT. The rearrangement uses TRBV11-2 and TRBJ1-4; unclear D gene. The CDR3 consists of 15 residues. V was pared by 4 bases and J by 8 bases, with 17 bases between. Per the germline V gene, CDR1 is SGHAT and CDR2 is FQNNGV. Using reference TRBV11-2 and TRBJ1-4 for the parts outside the CDR3, the full variable domain is EAGVAQSPRYKIIEKRQSVAFWCNPISGHATLYWYQQILGQGPKLLIQFQNNGVVDDSQLPKDRFSAERLKGVDSTLKIQPAKLEDSAVYLCASSSRTAPDEKLFFGSGTQLSVL.